The 4 T cell receptor beta chains below come from one sample, sequenced in a study of tumor-infiltrating lymphocytes in primary liver carcinoma (TCRdb year 2017). Blood RNA was extracted from unsorted whole blood with TRIzol reagent; germline DNA came from the DNeasy Blood & Tissue kit. Sequencing relied on an Illumina HiSeq 2500. Starting from approximately 500 ng total RNA, TCRbeta-specific cDNA was produced by reverse transcription with a constant-region primer and ProtoScript II reverse transcriptase. Construction of the TCRbeta libraries relied on three nested rounds of multiplex PCR, following a slightly modified ARM-PCR procedure. Multiplex TRBV1-TRBV30 forward primers and a Cbeta reverse primer were used in the first two PCR rounds, each of which was run for approximately 9 cycles. TCRdb handled the public reads itself, with Q25 trimming in fastp and clone calling in MiXCR, and kept productive beta chains. Rows with a matching CDR3 protein are joined into one entry that keeps the most common DNA and genes. The sample table holds approximately 340,000 distinct CDR3 sequences, of which around 60% were seen once. Of the sample, roughly 6% falls within the top ten clones.

Sequencing was carried out using peripheral blood. The origin of the receptors is a man between 40 and 49 years old with primary liver carcinoma and hepatitis B virus infection.

Notes on this clonotype: This CDR3 fails to terminate in the conserved phenylalanine or tryptophan, so it likely reflects a read error. This chain connects TRBV11-2 to TRBJ1-4; 10 nucleotides align to TRBD1. The CDR3 sequence is 14 residues long. Germline CDR1 SGHAT, CDR2 FQNNGV. The CDR3 spells CANSFDRGHEKLFV. CDR3 DNA: TGTGCCAACAGCTTCGACAGGGGGCACGAAAAACTGTTTGTT.

This clonotype was detected a few times. The J gene is TRBJ1-1, the V gene TRBV6-6; 7 nucleotides align to TRBD1. The CDR3 extends over 15 amino acids. CDR1 is MNHNY and CDR2 is SVGAGI in the germline V gene (reference sequence). V lost 2 bases, J lost 1 base, and 4 bases stayed unmatched. DNA of the CDR3: TGTGCCAGCAGTTACCTTGAGGGGGCGAACACTGAAGCTTTCTTT. This gives the protein CASSYLEGANTEAFF.

Points on this clonotype: The conserved phenylalanine or tryptophan is not found at the CDR3 terminus, so this likely reflects a read error. The chain recombines TRBV5-8 with TRBJ2-1; D perhaps matches TRBD2 (6 bases). The V gene's germline CDR1 is SGHTS and CDR2 YDEGEE. This CDR3 has 13 amino acids. Trimming took 1 base from V and 6 from J, leaving 8 bases between them. The CDR3 here is CASSLWRGNEQFL. Here the CDR3 DNA reads TGTGCCAGCAGCTTGTGGAGGGGCAATGAGCAGTTCTTA.

As concerns this clonotype: This may be a read error, as it is one base from a much larger clone. The conserved final phenylalanine or tryptophan is absent from the CDR3, which likely points to a read error. This chain connects TRBV6-6 to TRBJ1-4, with TRBD1 identical over 7 bases. The CDR3 is made up of 14 amino acids. J lost 5 bases, V lost 5 bases, and 5 bases had no gene match. Germline V gene lookup returns CDR1 MNHNY and CDR2 SVGAGI (reference sequence). CDR3 in DNA: TGTGCCAGCAGTCCCGGGACAGAGAATGAAAAACTGTTTTAT. It translates to CASSPGTENEKLFY.